This T cell receptor beta chain emerged from a study of blood T cell repertoires in COVID-19 (dated by TCRdb to about 2020). For context, the study as a whole: Samples from collaborators originated in the United States, Italy and Spain and spanned both the acute and convalescent phases of COVID-19. The material from the prospective study consisted of cDNA or gDNA derived from T cells, B-cell-depleted T cells, or PBMCs. Deeply sampled blood TCRbeta repertoires from subjects exposed to, actively infected with, or recovered from COVID-19 were included in the dataset. The repertoires were released in a freely available public database intended as a resource for research on the immune response to SARS-CoV-2. Samples were obtained from the ongoing ImmuneRACE study (first 160 participants) and from 1,000 to 1,500 subjects provided by 6 global collaborators. Sample metadata almost always included a de-identified subject ID, COVID-19 status, age in years and sex. Where available, HLA class I and class II types were taken from metadata supplied by the sample provider and were not determined by assay-based typing.

Comments on this clone: Its binding antigen is unknown. No per-base quality is available; no much larger clone lies one base away.

Collaborating institutions collected whole blood in K2EDTA tubes following their own protocols. For TCRbeta analysis, collaborator samples were shipped as frozen whole blood, as isolated PBMCs, or as DNA extracted from either sample type. V ends up 11 bases short and J 6 bases short, with an unmatched junction base count of 10. CDR1 SNHLY and CDR2 FYNNEI were looked up in the germline V gene. Its CDR3 holds 13 amino acids, cysteine through phenylalanine. The entry retains the CDR3 DNA only, 39 bases that are in frame from base 1. TCRbeta CDR3 regions were amplified from genomic DNA by means of the immunoSEQ Assay, a bias-controlled multiplex PCR. The source study handled its data this way. Nucleated cell counts per sample were estimated from amplification of reference gene primers within the assay. To quantify the absolute abundance of each unique TCRbeta CDR3 rearrangement, sequence reads were collapsed and filtered. Productive Simpson clonality was computed per sample as the square root of Simpson's diversity index over productive rearrangements. The source is immuneACCESS, and TCRdb retained only in-frame sequences with V and J called. Part of the clones is not carried over; for the studies checked, unresolved V genes explain less than half of this, and the remainder is unexplained. V and J calls and clone size are those listed in that table; D and trimming were worked out from the DNA. Within this sample are approximately 190,000 clones, with around 80% of them counted one time only. About 15% of the sample goes to the ten largest clones.

Findings and caveats that apply to the study as a whole: The quantity of clinical and demographic metadata differed by source and by participant and was supplied without curation.

The rearranged chain carries TRBV2 and TRBJ1-5, and 7 bases in between align with TRBD1. The material sequenced was peripheral blood. This receptor was taken from a man aged 25-45 years with active or convalescent COVID-19. Here is the DNA: TGTGCCTGCAACAGGGGTTCGGGTCAGCCCCAGCATTTT. Its protein reads: CACNRGSGQPQHF.